This is a list of T cell receptor beta chains from one sample in a study of PD-1 blockade in mismatch repair-deficient tumors. Sequencing used immunoSEQ multiplex PCR; TCRdb keeps in-frame clones, though not all of them. In the table there are around 130,000 clones, 88% of which are singletons. Sequenced here: peripheral blood, sampled just over 70 weeks after starting pembrolizumab. These TCRs come from an adult with mismatch repair-deficient cancer. The CDR3 runs from the conserved cysteine through the conserved F or W. Each record gives: V gene, D gene, clone size, J gene, CDR3 DNA, CDR3 protein. D genes are given only for firm matches. The size field is filled for only some rows; it gives once, few, many or a size class.

TRBV21-1	-	-	TRBJ2-7	TGTGCCAGCAGCAATCAGCGGGAGGTCTCCTACGAGCAGTACTTC	CASSNQREVSYEQYF
TRBV5-4	-	-	TRBJ2-2	TGTGCCAGCAGCTTGTGGGTTAGTTCCGGGGAGCTGTTTTTT	CASSLWVSSGELFF
TRBV19	-	-	TRBJ2-2	TGTGCCAGTAGCTATTTCTTTGGGGCACGTCGAATTACGAACACCGGGGAGCTGTTTTTT	CASSYFFGARRITNTGELFF
TRBV6-5	-	-	TRBJ2-2	TGTGCCAGCAGTTACTTGGCAGCGAACACCGGGGAGCTGTTTTTT	CASSYLAANTGELFF
TRBV2	-	-	TRBJ1-3	TGTGCCAGCAGCCTCCCCAGCAGCTCTGGAAACACCATATATTTT	CASSLPSSSGNTIYF
TRBV19	-	-	TRBJ2-7	TGTGCCAGTAGTACCGGGAGTGCCTACGAGCAGTACTTC	CASSTGSAYEQYF
TRBV13	-	-	TRBJ2-3	TGTGCCAGCAGCTTAGTTCCAGCAAGCACAGATACGCAGTATTTT	CASSLVPASTDTQYF
TRBV5-6	-	-	TRBJ2-7	TGTGCCAGCAGCTTTCCTTCGGAGTCCTACGAGCAGTACTTC	CASSFPSESYEQYF
TRBV9	-	-	TRBJ2-1	TGTGCCAGCAGCGTAGCTCTCGAGACAGGCTCCTACAATGAGCAGTTCTTC	CASSVALETGSYNEQFF
TRBV18	-	-	TRBJ1-5	TGTGCCAGCTCACCACCCAATAGCAATCAGCCCCAGCATTTT	CASSPPNSNQPQHF
TRBV7-8	-	-	TRBJ1-5	TGTGCCAGCAGCTTGGCAATTAGCAATCAGCCCCAGCATTTT	CASSLAISNQPQHF
TRBV7-9	-	-	TRBJ2-7	TGTGCCAGCAGCTTCCCCGGGGGTGAGCAGTACTTC	CASSFPGGEQYF
TRBV19	-	-	TRBJ1-4	TGTGCCAGTAGCATAACAGGGTCGGAAAAACTGTTTTTT	CASSITGSEKLFF
TRBV14	-	-	TRBJ2-2	TGTGCCAGCAGTCACAGAGACGGAGGTCCCGGGGAGCTGTTTTTT	CASSHRDGGPGELFF
TRBV6-6	-	-	TRBJ2-5	TGTGCCAGCAGTCTAGGTGGGGGAGAGGAGACCCAGTACTTC	CASSLGGGEETQYF
TRBV29-1	-	-	TRBJ1-1	TGCAGCGTTGTAGGGGGGCTGAACACTGAAGCTTTCTTT	CSVVGGLNTEAFF
TRBV27	-	-	TRBJ1-2	TGTGCCAGCAGTTTATCTTTGGGGGGCCATGGCTACACCTTC	CASSLSLGGHGYTF
TRBV4-3	-	-	TRBJ2-7	TGCGCCAGCAGCCAAGAGACAGGCAGCTCCTACGAGCAGTACTTC	CASSQETGSSYEQYF
TRBV5-6	TRBD2	-	TRBJ2-7	TGTGCCAGCAGCTTGGGGACTAGCGGAGCATACGAGCAGTACTTC	CASSLGTSGAYEQYF
TRBV27	TRBD1	-	TRBJ2-3	TGTGCCAGCAGGTCCCTGGACAGGGTCGCGGATACGCAGTATTTT	CASRSLDRVADTQYF
TRBV6-5	-	-	TRBJ1-1	TGTGCCAGCATCCTATCGGGGGGGTCGAACACTGAAGCTTTCTTT	CASILSGGSNTEAFF
TRBV5-4	-	-	TRBJ1-2	TGTGCCAGCAGACCAACCGGGACACTCGCCCCTAACTATGGCTACACCTTC	CASRPTGTLAPNYGYTF
TRBV5-6	TRBD1	once	TRBJ1-2	TGTGCCAGCAGCACTGGGACAGCCCCCAGGGGCTACACCTTC	CASSTGTAPRGYTF
TRBV27	-	-	TRBJ1-3	TGTGCCAGCAGTTTATCACACCCGCAGGGAGGAAACACCATATATTTT	CASSLSHPQGGNTIYF
TRBV7-2	-	-	TRBJ2-5	TGTGCCAGCAGCCCAGGACAGCCTGCCCAAGAGACCCAGTACTTC	CASSPGQPAQETQYF
TRBV7-2	-	-	TRBJ2-7	TGTGCCAGCAGCGGAAGAACAGGGCATTCCTGCGAGCAGTACTTC	CASSGRTGHSCEQYF
TRBV7-6	-	few	TRBJ2-7	TGTGCCAGCAGCCCTAAAGGGTACGAGCAGTACTTC	CASSPKGYEQYF
TRBV7-3	TRBD2	-	TRBJ2-1	TGTGCCAGCAGCCTGGGGGGACTAGCGCGTAATGAGCAGTTCTTC	CASSLGGLARNEQFF
TRBV28	-	-	TRBJ1-4	TGTGCCAGCAGTTTCATGCCAGGGACAACTAATGAAAAACTGTTTTTT	CASSFMPGTTNEKLFF
TRBV12-5	-	-	TRBJ2-1	TGTGCTAGTGGTTTGGTCCCCTCGGGGGATGAGCAGTTCTTC	CASGLVPSGDEQFF
TRBV4-1	-	-	TRBJ1-5	TGCGCCAGCAGCCAAGCAGGGTTGGATCAGCCCCAGCATTTT	CASSQAGLDQPQHF
TRBV30	TRBD1	-	TRBJ2-7	TGTGCCTGGGAGGCGGGGACAGGGACGTACGAGCAGTACTTC	CAWEAGTGTYEQYF
TRBV5-1	-	few	TRBJ1-1	TGCGCCAGCAGCCCCTCCACGCCGGGGACTGAAGCTTTCTTT	CASSPSTPGTEAFF
TRBV28	-	-	TRBJ2-7	TGTGCCAGCAAAAAGGGGAAATACGAGCAGTACTTC	CASKKGKYEQYF
TRBV5-6	-	-	TRBJ1-2	TGTGCCAGCAGCGTCGGTCGTCGGAGAACATATGGCTACACCTTC	CASSVGRRRTYGYTF
TRBV6-5	-	-	TRBJ1-1	TGTGCCAGCAGTTACATTCTAGGGGACACTGAAGCTTTCTTT	CASSYILGDTEAFF
TRBV6-5	-	-	TRBJ2-1	TGTGCCAGCAGTAATTCCAATGAGCAGTTCTTC	CASSNSNEQFF
TRBV11-2	TRBD2	-	TRBJ2-1	TGTGCCAGCGGACCCACCACTAGCGGAGAAAATGAGCAGTTCTTC	CASGPTTSGENEQFF
TRBV30	-	-	TRBJ1-5	TGTGCCTGGAGTAGGGCGGGGAATCGTCAGCCCCAGCATTTT	CAWSRAGNRQPQHF
TRBV4-1	TRBD2	-	TRBJ2-3	TGCGCCAGCAGCCTCAGGACTAGCGGGAGGTTTACAGATACGCAGTATTTT	CASSLRTSGRFTDTQYF
TRBV4-3	TRBD1	-	TRBJ2-7	TGCGCCAGCAGCCCCGGGACAGGGCTCTACGAGCAGTACTTC	CASSPGTGLYEQYF
TRBV19	-	-	TRBJ2-4	TGTGCCAGTAGTACAGGGTACGGAGTCAAAAACATTCAGTACTTC	CASSTGYGVKNIQYF
TRBV7-2	TRBD1	-	TRBJ2-1	TGTGCCAGCAGCCGAGGGACAGGGCTGTACAATGAGCAGTTCTTC	CASSRGTGLYNEQFF
TRBV2	-	-	TRBJ2-1	TGTGCCAGCAGTGAAATAATACAGTCCTACAATGAGCAGTTCTTC	CASSEIIQSYNEQFF
TRBV11-1	-	-	TRBJ2-1	TGTGCCAGCAGCCCAGGGGGGTCTAGTTTGGATGAGCAGTTCTTC	CASSPGGSSLDEQFF
TRBV2	TRBD1	-	TRBJ1-1	TGTGCCAGCAGGGTGCCCGACAGGGACGGAGCTTTCTTT	CASRVPDRDGAFF
TRBV5-5	TRBD1	-	TRBJ2-1	TGTGCCAGCAGCTTGGCCAAAGGACAGGGTTACAATGAGCAGTTCTTC	CASSLAKGQGYNEQFF
TRBV29-1	TRBD1	-	TRBJ1-2	TGCAGCGTTGTGACAGGGGCCGACTATGGCTACACCTTC	CSVVTGADYGYTF
TRBV6-7	-	-	TRBJ2-1	TGTGCCAGCAGTTATCCCCGGGACCCCGGGGTCTTC	CASSYPRDPGVF
TRBV11-2	-	-	TRBJ2-3	TGTGCCAGCAGCTTAGGAGGGAGTGGGTTCACAGATACGCAGTATTTT	CASSLGGSGFTDTQYF
TRBV5-1	-	-	TRBJ2-1	TGCGCCAGCAGCGCATACACCCCCTACGATGAGCAGTTCTTC	CASSAYTPYDEQFF
TRBV29-1	TRBD1	-	TRBJ2-7	TGCAGCGTTTCCACAGGGGTCTACGAGCAGTACTTC	CSVSTGVYEQYF
TRBV28	-	once	TRBJ1-1	TGTGCCAGCAGCCCACATGGGGGGGGCCGGAACACTGAAGCTTTCTTT	CASSPHGGGRNTEAFF
TRBV4-1	TRBD1	-	TRBJ2-7	TGCGCCAGCAGCCCCGGGACAGGGGGGTCCTACGAGCAGTACTTC	CASSPGTGGSYEQYF
TRBV4-2	-	-	TRBJ2-7	TGTGCCAGCAGCCAAGTTGGCCAGGGTAACGAGCAGTACTTC	CASSQVGQGNEQYF
TRBV9	TRBD2	-	TRBJ2-2	TGTGCCAGCAGCCTAACCCGGGGGGAGAAGAACACCGGGGAGCTGTTTTTT	CASSLTRGEKNTGELFF